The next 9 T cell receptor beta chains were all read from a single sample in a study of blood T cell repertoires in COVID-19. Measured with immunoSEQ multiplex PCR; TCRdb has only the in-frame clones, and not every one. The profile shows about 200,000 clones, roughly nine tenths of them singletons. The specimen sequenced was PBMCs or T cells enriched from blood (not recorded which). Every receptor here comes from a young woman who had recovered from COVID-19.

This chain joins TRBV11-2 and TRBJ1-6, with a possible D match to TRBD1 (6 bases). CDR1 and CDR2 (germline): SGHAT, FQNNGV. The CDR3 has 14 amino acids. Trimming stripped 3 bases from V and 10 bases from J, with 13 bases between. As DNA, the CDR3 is TGTGCCAGCAGCTTGGCAGGGGTTAGGTCACCCCTCCACTTT. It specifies CASSLAGVRSPLHF.

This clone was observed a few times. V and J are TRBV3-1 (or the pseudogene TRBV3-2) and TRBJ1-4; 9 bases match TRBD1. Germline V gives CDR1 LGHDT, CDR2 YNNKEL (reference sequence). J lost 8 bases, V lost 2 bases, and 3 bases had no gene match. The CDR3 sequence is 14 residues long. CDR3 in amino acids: CASSQKDRGEKLFF. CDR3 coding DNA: TGTGCCAGCAGCCAAAAGGACAGGGGCGAAAAACTGTTTTTT.

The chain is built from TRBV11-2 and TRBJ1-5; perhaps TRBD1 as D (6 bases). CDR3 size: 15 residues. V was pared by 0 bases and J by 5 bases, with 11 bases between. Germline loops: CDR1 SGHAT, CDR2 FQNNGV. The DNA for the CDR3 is TGTGCCAGCAGCTTAGATCAGGGGAGTTATCAGCCCCAGCATTTT. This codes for CASSLDQGSYQPQHF.

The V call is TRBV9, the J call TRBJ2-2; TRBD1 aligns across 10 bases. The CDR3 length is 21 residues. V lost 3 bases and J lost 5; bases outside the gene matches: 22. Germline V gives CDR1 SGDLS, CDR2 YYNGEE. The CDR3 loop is CASSDIFPGTGEVGGTGELFF. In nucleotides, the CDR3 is TGTGCCAGCAGCGACATCTTCCCCGGGACAGGGGAAGTTGGTGGGACCGGGGAGCTGTTTTTT.

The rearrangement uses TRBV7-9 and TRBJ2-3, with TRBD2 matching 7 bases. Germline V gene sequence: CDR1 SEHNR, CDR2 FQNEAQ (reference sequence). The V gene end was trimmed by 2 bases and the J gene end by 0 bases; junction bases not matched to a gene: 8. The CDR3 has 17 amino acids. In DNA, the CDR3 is TGTGCCAGCAGCTTATTGGGGCGGGGGACTAGCACAGATACGCAGTATTTT. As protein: CASSLLGRGTSTDTQYF.

The CDR3 bases are TGTGCCAGCAGTTCAGCCCATCTGACAGGGGACGGAAACACCATATATTTT. It is translated as CASSSAHLTGDGNTIYF. The chain recombines TRBV28 with TRBJ1-3; 8 bases match TRBD1. Trimming removed 4 bases from V and 4 bases from J; junction bases left unmatched: 12. CDR3 length equals 17 residues. Germline values: CDR1 MDHEN, CDR2 SYDVKM.

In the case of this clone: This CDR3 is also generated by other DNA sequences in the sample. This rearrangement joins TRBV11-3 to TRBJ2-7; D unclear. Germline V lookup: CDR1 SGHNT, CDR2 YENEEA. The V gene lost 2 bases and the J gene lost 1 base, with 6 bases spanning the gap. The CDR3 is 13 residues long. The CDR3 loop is CASSLRGSYEQYF. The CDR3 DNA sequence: TGTGCCAGCAGCTTACGCGGATCCTACGAGCAGTACTTC.

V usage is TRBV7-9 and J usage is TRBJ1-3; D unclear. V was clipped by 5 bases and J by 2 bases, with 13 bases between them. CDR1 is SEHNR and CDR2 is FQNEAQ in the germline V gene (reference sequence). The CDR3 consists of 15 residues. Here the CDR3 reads CASSHLQITGNTIYF. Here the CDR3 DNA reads TGTGCCAGCAGCCACCTCCAGATTACTGGAAACACCATATATTTT.

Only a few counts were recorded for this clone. The CDR3 DNA sequence: TGTGCCAGCAGTTACAGAGGGAGGGGTGGCTACACCTTC. This translates into CASSYRGRGGYTF. The rearrangement uses TRBV6-5 and TRBJ1-2, with a tentative D call TRBD1 (5 bases). V was cut by 2 bases and J by 7 bases, with 11 bases left in between. Looked up from germline, CDR1 is MNHEY and CDR2 is SVGAGI. The CDR3 totals 13 residues.